This T cell receptor (beta chain) was sequenced in a study of blood T cell repertoires in COVID-19 (dated by TCRdb to the early 2020s). Context from the whole study: Samples covering the acute and convalescent phases of COVID-19 were provided by collaborators in the United States, Italy and Spain. The material from the prospective study consisted of cDNA or gDNA derived from T cells, B-cell-depleted T cells, or PBMCs. Subjects who had been exposed to COVID-19, were actively infected with it, or had recovered from it provided the deeply sampled blood TCRbeta repertoires that made up the dataset. A freely available public database, intended as a resource for researchers studying the immune response to SARS-CoV-2, is where the repertoires were released. Samples were obtained from the ongoing ImmuneRACE study (first 160 participants) and from about 1,300 subjects provided by 6 global collaborators. The sample metadata nearly always contained a de-identified subject ID, COVID-19 status, age in years and sex. Where available, HLA class I and class II types were taken from metadata supplied by the sample provider and were not determined by assay-based typing. Broader findings and caveats from the paper: The amount of clinical and demographic metadata varied by source and participant and was provided uncurated.

Each collaborating institution followed its own protocols to collect whole blood in K2EDTA tubes. For TCRbeta analysis, collaborators shipped samples as frozen whole blood, isolated PBMCs, or DNA extracted from either of those sample types. The immunoSEQ Assay, a bias-controlled multiplex PCR, was used to amplify TCRbeta CDR3 regions from genomic DNA. The study's processing was this. The number of nucleated cells in each sample was estimated from the amplification of reference gene primers within the assay. To quantify the absolute abundance of each unique TCRbeta CDR3 rearrangement, sequence reads were collapsed and filtered. Productive Simpson clonality was computed per sample as the square root of Simpson's diversity index over productive rearrangements. In its TCRdb copy, this immuneACCESS table keeps in-frame sequences only and misses some clones. Where compared with another copy, unresolved V genes explain less than half of these, and the others have no known cause. That table is the source of V, J and clone size, and D and trimming were worked out from the DNA. The sample table contains about 180,000 clones; only one count was recorded for about 86% of them. The biggest ten clones account for about 9.7% of the sample.

In the case of this clone: Its antigen remains undetermined. It has no much larger one-base neighbor in the sample; base qualities were not kept.

After removal of 5 bases from V and 7 bases from J, the junction retains 5 bases not matched to a gene. The CDR3 has 15 amino acids, counting the end cysteine and phenylalanine. Only the CDR3 portion is preserved as DNA: 45 bases, with reading frame beginning at the first base. The germline V gene encodes CDR1 SEHNR and CDR2 FQNEAQ (reference sequence). The sequence was collected from a man aged 45-65 years with active or convalescent COVID-19. The rearranged chain carries TRBV7-9 and TRBJ2-2; 12 bases in between match TRBD2. The specimen sequenced was peripheral blood. The CDR3 amino acid sequence is: CASSPGTSGFGELFF. The DNA sequence follows: TGTGCCAGCAGCCCTGGGACTAGCGGGTTCGGGGAGCTGTTTTTT.